Listed here are 14 T cell receptor beta chains from one sample, sequenced in a study of beta chain features in type 1 diabetes. Study findings and constraints: Shorter TCRB CDR3s, moderately but significantly so, marked every one of the four CD4+ subsets in Type 1 diabetes patients.

These receptors' antigens are unknown. Reverse transcription of all isolated RNA meant that expressed TCRB transcripts were sequenced. Using immunoSEQ multiplex PCR, the repertoire was profiled, and TCRdb retains in-frame clones only, with some absent. The data show about 300,000 clones, less than 15% seen once. Sequencing was performed on naive CD4+ T cells from blood. All receptors come from a woman aged 18-35 years with type 1 diabetes.

The sample holds a few counts of this clone. The chain couples TRBV27 to TRBJ1-5, with D uncertain. Trimming shortened V by 3 bases and J by 5 bases, and 5 bases separated the two germline ends. This CDR3 region has 12 residues. Germline V lookup: CDR1 MNHEY, CDR2 SMNVEV (reference sequence). The CDR3 DNA sequence: TGTGCCAGCAGTTTTCAGGATCAGCCCCAGCATTTT. It yields the protein CASSFQDQPQHF.

This clone appeared a few times. The chain couples TRBV28 to TRBJ1-1; 8 bases match TRBD1. Germline V gives CDR1 MDHEN, CDR2 SYDVKM. CDR3 length: 14 amino acids. J gave up 3 bases and V 10 bases, and 10 bases lay outside the gene matches. This CDR3 is CATSTGAHYTEAFF. CDR3 DNA sequence: TGTGCCACTTCGACAGGGGCCCACTACACTGAAGCTTTCTTT.

In its sample, this clone was seen a few times. The chain couples TRBV30 to TRBJ2-7, with 9 bases fitting TRBD2. The germline gives CDR1 GTSNPN, CDR2 SVGIG (reference sequence). Trimming took 2 bases from V and 1 from J; bases not matched to a gene: 3. The CDR3 runs 14 residues. The CDR3 DNA follows: TGTGCCTGGAGTAGGGCGGGAGGGTCCTACGAGCAGTACGTC. This codes for CAWSRAGGSYEQYV.

This clone was recorded a few times. J is TRBJ1-5 and V is TRBV7-2, with D possibly being TRBD1 (5 bases). Trimming took 1 base from V and 6 from J, leaving 16 bases between them. The CDR3 extends over 16 amino acids. The V gene's germline CDR1 is SGHTA and CDR2 FQGNSA. The CDR3 protein is CASSLDGRGALQPQHF. DNA for the CDR3: TGTGCCAGCAGCTTAGACGGCCGCGGGGCACTTCAGCCCCAGCATTTT.

This clone has only a few counts. The chain is built from TRBV29-1 and TRBJ2-5, with a tentative D call TRBD1 (6 bases). V lost 5 bases, J lost 2 bases, and 9 bases lay in between. Per the germline V gene, CDR1 is SQVTM and CDR2 is ANQGSEA. The CDR3 is 12 amino acids. This chain's CDR3 is CSVWGPQETQYF. The CDR3 nucleotides read TGCAGCGTTTGGGGGCCTCAAGAGACCCAGTACTTC.

This clone was seen a handful of times. This rearrangement joins TRBV19 to TRBJ2-1; TRBD1 agrees at 7 bases. CDR1 LNHDA and CDR2 SQIVND come from the germline V gene (reference sequence). This CDR3 region has 16 residues. V shed 4 bases, J shed 2 bases, and the junction held 8 bases outside the gene matches. CDR3 sequence reads: CASSTTGTDTYNEQFF. In DNA form, the CDR3 reads TGTGCCAGTAGTACAACTGGGACAGACACCTACAATGAGCAGTTCTTC.

V and J are TRBV21-1 and TRBJ2-3; the table gives TRBD1 as D, unverified against the DNA. TRBV21-1 is given as a pseudogene. This CDR3 spans 17 amino acids. The CDR3 is CASSKGQGRGRTDTQYF. CDR3 bases: TGTGCCAGCAGCAAGGGACAAGGAAGGGGGCGCACAGATACGCAGTATTTT.

This chain uses TRBV4-1 with TRBJ2-7; D is perhaps TRBD2 (6 bases). The V and J ends lost 0 bases and 4 bases respectively, with 10 bases between them. The CDR3 length is 14 residues. CDR1 is MGHRA and CDR2 is YSYEKL in the germline V gene. This CDR3 is CASSQDRGSYEQYF. DNA for the CDR3: TGCGCCAGCAGCCAAGACCGGGGGTCTTACGAGCAGTACTTC.

This clone was seen a handful of times. J is TRBJ2-6 and V is TRBV5-1; D ambiguous. Germline-derived CDR1 and CDR2 are SGHRS and YFSETQ. The CDR3 length is 18 residues. The V and J ends lost 3 bases and 0 bases respectively, with 16 bases between them. The CDR3 sequence is CASSSGVRFSSGANVLTF. The DNA for the CDR3 is TGCGCCAGCAGCTCCGGCGTCAGGTTCTCCTCTGGGGCCAACGTCCTGACTTTC.

The chain uses TRBV6-6 and TRBJ1-5; TRBD1 aligns across 7 bases. From germline, CDR1 is MNHNY and CDR2 SVGAGI (reference sequence). The ends lost 2 bases at V and 7 bases at J; junction bases unmatched: 2. The length of the CDR3 is 13 residues. The CDR3 protein is CASSYDREQPQHF. In DNA form, the CDR3 reads TGTGCCAGCAGTTACGACAGGGAGCAGCCCCAGCATTTT.

This chain links TRBV30 with TRBJ1-1; D is possibly TRBD1 (6 bases). Germline-derived CDR1 and CDR2 are GTSNPN and SVGIG (reference sequence). This CDR3 region has 14 residues. Trimming stripped 4 bases from V and 4 bases from J, with 16 bases between. In DNA, the CDR3 is TGTGCCTGGAAGGGGGGGGGCCCGAGCACTGAAGCTTTCTTT. It is translated as CAWKGGGPSTEAFF.

V and J are TRBV2 and TRBJ2-1; D unresolved. Germline-derived CDR1 and CDR2 are SNHLY and FYNNEI. CDR3 length: 15 amino acids. Trimming stripped 0 bases from V and 3 bases from J, with 9 bases between. CDR3 sequence (DNA): TGTGCCAGCAGTGAAGCGGGCCTATTCTACAATGAGCAGTTCTTC. It encodes CASSEAGLFYNEQFF. The full variable domain, with the rest looked up from reference TRBV2 and TRBJ2-1, is EPEVTQTPSHQVTQMGQEVILRCVPISNHLYFYWYRQILGQKVEFLVSFYNNEISEKSEIFDDQFSVERPDGSNFTLKIRSTKLEDSAMYFCASSEAGLFYNEQFFGPGTRLTVL.

This sequence joins TRBV7-9 and TRBJ1-5; possible D gene TRBD1, 5 bases. Trimming shortened V by 1 base and J by 5 bases, and 12 bases separated the two germline ends. Germline CDR1 SEHNR, CDR2 FQNEAQ (reference sequence). The CDR3 has 15 amino acids. The CDR3: CASSLGAGPDQPQHF. DNA of the CDR3: TGTGCCAGCAGCTTAGGGGCAGGGCCCGATCAGCCCCAGCATTTT.

This clone was observed a few times. The gene calls are TRBV5-4 and TRBJ2-1; 8 positions agree with TRBD2. Germline trimming cut 3 bases from V and 6 bases from J; bases unmatched to any gene: 2. The CDR3 is made up of 13 amino acids. CDR1 is SGHNT, CDR2 YYREEE, per germline (reference sequence). The CDR3 nucleotides read TGTGCCAGCAGCTCGCGGGGGGCCAATGAGCAGTTCTTC. Amino acids: CASSSRGANEQFF.